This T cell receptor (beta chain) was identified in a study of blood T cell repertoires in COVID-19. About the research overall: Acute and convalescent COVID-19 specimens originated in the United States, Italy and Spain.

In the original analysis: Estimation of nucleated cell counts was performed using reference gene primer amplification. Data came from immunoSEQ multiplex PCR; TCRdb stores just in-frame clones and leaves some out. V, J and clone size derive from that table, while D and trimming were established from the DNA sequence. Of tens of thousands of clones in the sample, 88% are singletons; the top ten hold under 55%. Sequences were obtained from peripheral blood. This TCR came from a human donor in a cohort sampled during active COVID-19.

The CDR3 protein is CASSFTSGSYEQYF. CDR3 in DNA: TGTGCCAGTAGTTTTACTAGCGGGAGCTACGAGCAGTACTTC. The V call is TRBV19, the J call TRBJ2-7; 11 positions match TRBD2. The CDR3 spans 14 residues. V shed 5 bases, J shed 3 bases, and the junction held 3 bases outside the gene matches. Germline CDR1 reads LNHDA; CDR2 reads SQIVND (reference sequence).